The rows below give T cell receptor beta chains drawn from one sample of a study of shared clonotypes between healthy human individuals. Using immunoSEQ multiplex PCR, the repertoire was profiled, and TCRdb retains in-frame clones only, with some absent. There are 2,500,000 or so clones in the sample; 80% to 95% occur only once, and approximately 0.35% lies in the top ten. Sequences were obtained from naive CD4+ T cells from PBMCs. These receptors were obtained from a young man in good health. Some clones in this sample may be carry-over from other donors' samples. Both conserved end residues are part of each CDR3. The D gene is left open where the match is weak. The size of a clone is reported for some rows only, either as once, few or many, or as a class for expanded clones.

j_gene | v_gene | abundance | d_gene | CDR3aa | CDR3nt
TRBJ1-1 | TRBV6-5 | NA | TRBD1 | CASSQLGTGGTEAFF | TGTGCCAGCAGCCAACTAGGGACAGGGGGCACTGAAGCTTTCTTT
TRBJ2-5 | TRBV28 | once | NA | CASSFGAPQETQYF | TGTGCCAGCAGTTTTGGGGCCCCCCAAGAGACCCAGTACTTC
TRBJ1-3 | TRBV9 | NA | TRBD1 | CASSLRTGSGNTIYF | TGTGCCAGCAGCCTACGGACAGGCTCAGGAAACACCATATATTTT
TRBJ2-7 | TRBV28 | once | NA | CASSAGTYEQYF | TGTGCCAGCAGTGCGGGGACCTACGAGCAGTACTTC
TRBJ2-5 | TRBV5-1 | NA | TRBD2 | CASSLSGGRIPETQYF | TGCGCCAGCAGCTTGAGTGGCGGGAGGATCCCGGAGACCCAGTACTTC
TRBJ1-1 | TRBV5-4 | NA | TRBD1 | CASRLTGFTEAFF | TGTGCCAGCAGACTGACAGGGTTCACTGAAGCTTTCTTT
TRBJ1-1 | TRBV2 | NA | NA | CASILGGGVNTEAFF | TGTGCCAGCATCTTAGGGGGGGGTGTGAACACTGAAGCTTTCTTT
TRBJ2-1 | TRBV27 | NA | NA | CASSPTGDSYNEQFF | TGTGCCAGCAGCCCCACCGGGGACTCCTACAATGAGCAGTTCTTC
TRBJ1-2 | TRBV7-2 | NA | NA | CASSFLGNYGYTF | TGTGCCAGCAGCTTCTTAGGAAACTATGGCTACACCTTC
TRBJ2-5 | TRBV28 | NA | NA | CATTQGGWGETQYF | TGTGCCACGACACAGGGAGGATGGGGGGAGACCCAGTACTTC
TRBJ2-7 | TRBV7-2 | NA | NA | CASRPGRSSYEQYF | TGTGCCAGCAGACCGGGGCGCAGCTCCTACGAGCAGTACTTC
TRBJ2-7 | TRBV29-1 | NA | NA | CSVVGPTRSEQYF | TGCAGCGTGGTGGGGCCCACGCGGTCCGAGCAGTACTTC
TRBJ1-1 | TRBV28 | NA | NA | CASSLHLKSEAFF | TGTGCCAGCAGTTTACACCTTAAATCTGAAGCTTTCTTT
TRBJ2-7 | TRBV6-1 | NA | NA | CASSDLIRDKSYEQYF | TGTGCCAGCAGTGACCTTATCCGGGACAAGTCCTACGAGCAGTACTTC
TRBJ2-5 | TRBV9 | NA | TRBD2 | CASSTGLAGGQETQYF | TGTGCCAGCAGCACGGGACTAGCGGGGGGCCAAGAGACCCAGTACTTC
TRBJ2-7 | TRBV7-2 | NA | TRBD1 | CASSLGTGPSYEQYF | TGTGCCAGCAGCTTAGGGACAGGGCCCTCCTACGAGCAGTACTTC
TRBJ2-1 | TRBV5-1 | NA | NA | CASSNGQYNEQFF | TGCGCCAGCAGCAACGGACAGTACAATGAGCAGTTCTTC
TRBJ2-6 | TRBV7-2 | NA | NA | CASSFGETNVLTF | TGTGCCAGCAGCTTCGGGGAAACCAACGTCCTGACTTTC
TRBJ2-7 | TRBV27 | NA | TRBD1 | CASSRTGVSYEQYF | TGTGCCAGCAGTCGTACAGGGGTTTCCTACGAGCAGTACTTC
TRBJ2-5 | TRBV25-1 | NA | TRBD1 | CASSDPYNGQGRETQYF | TGTGCCAGCAGTGACCCTTACAACGGACAGGGAAGAGAGACCCAGTACTTC
TRBJ1-2 | TRBV6-1 | NA | NA | CASGGVANYGYTF | TGTGCCAGCGGGGGCGTAGCTAACTATGGCTACACCTTC
TRBJ2-1 | TRBV18 | NA | NA | CASSPEGSLNEQFF | TGTGCCAGCTCACCTGAGGGGTCATTAAATGAGCAGTTCTTC
TRBJ2-3 | TRBV29-1 | NA | NA | CSVLVSTDTQYF | TGCAGCGTTCTTGTGAGCACAGATACGCAGTATTTT
TRBJ2-7 | TRBV4-2 | NA | TRBD2 | CASSQRGVDDEQYF | TGTGCCAGCAGCCAACGGGGGGTGGACGACGAGCAGTACTTC
TRBJ2-1 | TRBV6-1 | NA | TRBD2 | CASSELGTSLLGGNEQFF | TGTGCCAGCAGTGAACTCGGGACTAGCCTCCTTGGGGGCAATGAGCAGTTCTTC
TRBJ1-1 | TRBV7-6 | NA | NA | CASSDSPGREAFF | TGTGCCAGCAGTGACTCGCCCGGGAGAGAGGCTTTCTTT
TRBJ1-1 | TRBV14 | NA | TRBD1 | CASSQRSLGRGSIGAFF | TGTGCCAGCAGCCAGAGATCCCTCGGCAGGGGGTCAATTGGAGCTTTCTTT
TRBJ2-7 | TRBV27 | few | NA | CASSDRTVTLYEQYF | TGTGCCAGCAGTGATCGGACGGTAACCCTTTACGAGCAGTACTTC
TRBJ2-1 | TRBV6-1 | NA | NA | CASSEAPIGGEQFF | TGTGCCAGCAGTGAAGCGCCGATTGGGGGTGAGCAGTTCTTC
TRBJ2-2 | TRBV2 | NA | TRBD1 | CASSTETGRNTGELFF | TGTGCCAGCAGTACCGAGACAGGGCGGAACACCGGGGAGCTGTTTTTT
TRBJ2-3 | TRBV30 | NA | NA | CAWSGGGRTDTQYF | TGTGCCTGGAGTGGAGGGGGAAGGACAGATACGCAGTATTTT
TRBJ2-2 | TRBV18 | NA | NA | CASSPGVPGELFF | TGTGCCAGCTCACCGGGCGTGCCCGGGGAGCTGTTTTTT
TRBJ1-1 | TRBV28 | NA | NA | CASSWRTDEAFF | TGTGCCAGCAGTTGGCGGACAGATGAAGCTTTCTTT
TRBJ1-3 | TRBV27 | NA | NA | CASSRGVGNTIYF | TGTGCCAGCAGTCGAGGGGTTGGAAACACCATATATTTT
TRBJ1-1 | TRBV19 | NA | NA | CASSHFDFRDGNTEAFF | TGTGCCAGTAGTCATTTCGATTTCCGGGACGGGAACACTGAAGCTTTCTTT
TRBJ2-1 | TRBV15 | NA | TRBD2 | CATGDLTSGRYNEQFF | TGTGCCACCGGCGACCTTACTAGCGGGAGATACAATGAGCAGTTCTTC
TRBJ2-6 | TRBV7-3 | NA | NA | CASSLGISGANVLTF | TGTGCCAGCAGCTTGGGCATCTCTGGGGCCAACGTCCTGACTTTC
TRBJ2-7 | TRBV27 | NA | NA | CASSDSWLSDYEQYF | TGTGCCAGCAGCGACAGTTGGCTTTCGGACTACGAGCAGTACTTC
TRBJ2-3 | TRBV18 | NA | NA | CASSPSLTDTQYF | TGTGCCAGCTCACCATCACTCACAGATACGCAGTATTTT
TRBJ1-3 | TRBV27 | NA | NA | CASSSLRLGDSGNTIYF | TGTGCCAGCAGTTCCCTTCGGCTGGGGGACTCTGGAAACACCATATATTTT
TRBJ1-1 | TRBV5-1 | NA | NA | CASSLYVRPLGNTEAFF | TGCGCCAGCAGCTTGTACGTCCGTCCCCTAGGAAACACTGAAGCTTTCTTT
TRBJ2-7 | TRBV2 | NA | NA | CASTFAYEQYF | TGTGCCAGCACCTTCGCCTACGAGCAGTACTTC
TRBJ1-4 | TRBV28 | NA | NA | CASREGQTNEKLFF | TGTGCCAGCAGGGAAGGACAGACTAATGAAAAACTGTTTTTT
TRBJ2-3 | TRBV7-8 | NA | TRBD2 | CASSLPGRVLSQYF | TGTGCCAGCAGCTTACCAGGGAGGGTTTTGTCGCAGTATTTT
TRBJ2-1 | TRBV28 | NA | TRBD2 | CASSPSWTSRYSYNEQFF | TGTGCCAGCAGTCCCAGTTGGACTAGCCGGTACTCCTACAATGAGCAGTTCTTC
TRBJ1-3 | TRBV15 | NA | NA | CATSRPGAGNTIYF | TGTGCCACCAGCAGGCCAGGTGCTGGAAACACCATATATTTT
TRBJ2-1 | TRBV12-5 | once | TRBD2 | CASGLVLRGGPYNEQFF | TGTGCTAGTGGTTTGGTCCTGCGGGGGGGCCCCTACAATGAGCAGTTCTTC